Listed here are 28 T cell receptor beta chains from one sample, sequenced in a study of beta chain features in type 1 diabetes. These receptors are not linked to any known antigen. Expressed TCRB transcripts were sequenced because the isolated RNA had all been reverse transcribed beforehand. The method was immunoSEQ multiplex PCR; TCRdb's version includes in-frame clones alone and lacks a portion of them. This table holds roughly 150,000 clones, about 8.1% found once. General study findings and limits: Type 1 diabetes patients showed a moderate but significant shortening of TCRB CDR3s in all four CD4+ subsets.

Sequencing was done on a sample of central memory CD4+ T cells from blood. The receptors stem from a woman younger than 35 with type 1 diabetes.

The sample holds a few counts of this clone. The chain recombines TRBV11-2 with TRBJ2-1, with D uncertain. The CDR3 totals 13 residues. V was cut by 5 bases and J by 0 bases, with 5 bases left in between. CDR1 SGHAT and CDR2 FQNNGV come from the germline V gene. CDR3 loop: CASSPISYNEQFF. In DNA form, the CDR3 reads TGTGCCAGCAGCCCTATCTCCTACAATGAGCAGTTCTTC. The full variable domain, completed using reference TRBV11-2 and TRBJ2-1, is EAGVAQSPRYKIIEKRQSVAFWCNPISGHATLYWYQQILGQGPKLLIQFQNNGVVDDSQLPKDRFSAERLKGVDSTLKIQPAKLEDSAVYLCASSPISYNEQFFGPGTRLTVL.

This chain joins TRBV5-1 and TRBJ2-7; TRBD2 matches 7 bases. The CDR3 runs 15 residues. Germline CDR1 is SGHRS and CDR2 is YFSETQ. J gave up 5 bases and V 1 base, and 9 bases lay outside the gene matches. The CDR3 DNA reads as TGCGCCAGCAGCTTGAGCGGGGATACGGTGGACGAGCAGTACTTC. It specifies CASSLSGDTVDEQYF.

To note about this clone: This CDR3 is also generated by other DNA sequences in the sample. The CDR3 loop reads CASSVGTGEETQYF. CDR3 nucleotide sequence: TGTGCCAGCAGCGTAGGGACAGGGGAAGAGACCCAGTACTTC. The rearrangement joins TRBV9 to TRBJ2-5; 9 nucleotides match TRBD1. CDR1 is SGDLS, CDR2 YYNGEE, per germline. The CDR3 is 14 amino acids. Unmatched junction bases numbered 0, after V lost 0 bases and J lost 3 bases.

This clone was counted only a few times. The rearrangement links TRBV5-1 to TRBJ2-7; possibly TRBD1 for D (6 bases). Germline CDR1 reads SGHRS; CDR2 reads YFSETQ. The ends were cut back, 6 bases at V and 8 bases at J, with 18 bases in the middle. The CDR3 length is 13 residues. The CDR3 spells CASTRELTGKQYF. CDR3 in DNA: TGCGCCAGCACTCGGGAACTAACAGGGAAGCAGTACTTC.

Only a few counts were recorded for this clone. The chain employs TRBV4-2 and TRBJ1-3; D gene unclear. Germline values: CDR1 LGHNA, CDR2 YNFKEQ. Trimming took off 4 bases at V and 0 bases at J, with 7 bases between the two ends. This CDR3 contains 14 residues. Here the CDR3 DNA reads TGTGCCAGCAGCCGAGACCTCTCTGGAAACACCATATATTTT. Protein: CASSRDLSGNTIYF.

The V call is TRBV5-4, the J call TRBJ2-4; 7 nucleotides line up with TRBD1. Trimming removed 3 bases from V and 0 bases from J; junction bases left unmatched: 6. In germline, CDR1 is SGHNT, CDR2 YYREEE (reference sequence). The CDR3 is made up of 16 amino acids. In DNA form, the CDR3 reads TGTGCCAGCAGCTCTGGGACAGTCCTAGCCAAAAACATTCAGTACTTC. It encodes CASSSGTVLAKNIQYF.

There are a few counts of this clone. The V gene is TRBV9, the J gene TRBJ1-5; the match to TRBD1 covers 7 bases. Germline V gene sequence: CDR1 SGDLS, CDR2 YYNGEE. The ends lost 0 bases at V and 5 bases at J; junction bases unmatched: 2. The CDR3 totals 14 residues. The DNA for the CDR3 is TGTGCCAGCAGCGTAGGGGACAGTTATCAGCCCCAGCATTTT. Its translation: CASSVGDSYQPQHF.

This clone was found a few times. This chain connects TRBV30 to TRBJ2-7, with a possible D match to TRBD1 (6 bases). Between the trimmed V and J ends, which lost 6 bases and 4 bases, there was a span of 10 bases. In germline, CDR1 is GTSNPN, CDR2 SVGIG (reference sequence). This CDR3 has 11 amino acids. This CDR3 is CACLQGYEQYF. The CDR3 DNA reads as TGTGCCTGCCTACAGGGTTACGAGCAGTACTTC.

Points on this clone: At one end the junction does not follow the germline gene, possibly because of a read error. The rearrangement uses TRBV19 and TRBJ1-2; 7 bases line up with TRBD1. CDR1 is LNHDA and CDR2 is SQIVND in the germline V gene (reference sequence). The length of the CDR3 is 11 residues. The CDR3 spells CASSTGTAVYF. The DNA of the CDR3 is TGTGCCAGTAGTACCGGGACAGCTGTTTACTTC.

The rearrangement uses TRBV4-3 and TRBJ2-1; TRBD2 is a possible D gene (6 bases). The CDR3 consists of 14 residues. Germline values: CDR1 LGHNA, CDR2 YSLEER. V was cut by 1 base and J by 13 bases, with 17 bases left in between. The CDR3 spells CASSQADRLSGQFF. The DNA for the CDR3 is TGCGCCAGCAGCCAAGCGGACCGTCTTAGCGGTCAGTTCTTC.

The chain joins TRBV30 to TRBJ2-1, with D unclear. The CDR3 extends over 12 amino acids. V was shortened by 4 bases and J by 7 bases, with 11 bases between the two germline ends. The V gene's germline CDR1 is GTSNPN and CDR2 SVGIG (reference sequence). Here the CDR3 reads CAWTGLSNEQFF. CDR3 DNA sequence: TGTGCCTGGACCGGGTTAAGTAATGAGCAGTTCTTC. Full variable domain (remainder filled in from reference TRBV30 and TRBJ2-1): SQTIHQWPATLVQPVGSPLSLECTVEGTSNPNLYWYRQAAGRGLQLLFYSVGIGQISSEVPQNLSASRPQDRQFILSSKKLLLSDSGFYLCAWTGLSNEQFFGPGTRLTVL.

This clone was found a few times. This chain connects TRBV7-9 to TRBJ2-7; D not certain. Per the germline V gene, CDR1 is SEHNR and CDR2 is FQNEAQ (reference sequence). Trimming removed 3 bases at V and 5 bases at J, with 8 bases between. The CDR3 has 12 residues. The CDR3 region has the DNA TGTGCCAGCAGCTTTTACTTCCACGAGCAGTACTTC. Encoded protein: CASSFYFHEQYF. The full variable domain, its missing parts supplied by reference TRBV7-9 and TRBJ2-7, is DTGVSQNPRHKITKRGQNVTFRCDPISEHNRLYWYRQTLGQGPEFLTYFQNEAQLEKSRLLSDRFSAERPKGSFSTLEIQRTEQGDSAMYLCASSFYFHEQYFGPGTRLTVT.

This clone was picked up a small number of times. The rearrangement links TRBV5-1 to TRBJ2-5; D is possibly TRBD1 (5 bases). Deletions cut 0 bases from V and 2 bases from J, with 11 bases between. Germline assignment: CDR1 SGHRS and CDR2 YFSETQ. The CDR3 extends over 15 amino acids. In nucleotides, the CDR3 is TGCGCCAGCAGCTTGGCGGAGAAGGGGCAAGAGACCCAGTACTTC. Amino acids: CASSLAEKGQETQYF. Together with reference TRBV5-1 and TRBJ2-5, the CDR3 gives the full variable domain: KAGVTQTPRYLIKTRGQQVTLSCSPISGHRSVSWYQQTPGQGLQFLFEYFSETQRNKGNFPGRFSGRQFSNSRSEMNVSTLELGDSALYLCASSLAEKGQETQYFGPGTRLLVL.

In this sample, this clone turned up a few times. The chain couples TRBV5-4 to TRBJ1-5; D possibly corresponds to TRBD1 (5 bases). V lost 2 bases, J lost 0 bases, and 9 bases lay in between. This CDR3 comprises 15 residues. CDR1 SGHNT and CDR2 YYREEE come from the germline V gene (reference sequence). CDR3 sequence (DNA): TGTGCCAGCAGCTTAGGAGGGGTTAGCAATCAGCCCCAGCATTTT. It encodes CASSLGGVSNQPQHF.

This clone was found a few times. CDR3 nucleotide sequence: TGCGCCAGCAGCGAGGACAGGGATACGCAGTATTTT. This sequence encodes CASSEDRDTQYF. The chain links TRBV5-1 to TRBJ2-3, with 7 bases aligning to TRBD1. CDR1 and CDR2 from the germline V gene are SGHRS and YFSETQ. With 4 bases clipped from V and 6 bases from J, the junction kept 2 bases outside the gene matches. The CDR3 is made up of 12 amino acids.

The CDR3 region is CSVGGTGGAGNTEAFF. The CDR3 nucleotides read TGCAGCGTTGGCGGGACAGGGGGCGCCGGGAACACTGAAGCTTTCTTT. The chain is built from TRBV29-1 and TRBJ1-1, with 12 bases matching TRBD1. The CDR3 runs to 16 residues. V lost 4 bases, J lost 1 base, and 7 bases stayed unmatched. Germline V CDR1 and CDR2: SQVTM, ANQGSEA.

The rearrangement links TRBV29-1 to TRBJ1-2, with 9 bases identical to TRBD1. There are 15 residues in the CDR3. CDR1 SQVTM and CDR2 ANQGSEA come from the germline V gene. V was pared by 3 bases and J by 8 bases, with 13 bases of the junction left unmatched. The chain's CDR3 is CSVEVLTGGAKGYTF. CDR3 bases: TGCAGCGTTGAGGTACTTACAGGGGGCGCTAAGGGCTACACCTTC.

V and J are TRBV29-1 and TRBJ2-5, with 7 nucleotides matching TRBD1. This CDR3 spans 13 amino acids. Germline CDR1 and CDR2: SQVTM and ANQGSEA. V shed 5 bases and J 4 bases; nucleotides not matched to a gene: 7. CDR3 residues: CSVNRGLGETQYF. CDR3 in DNA: TGCAGCGTTAACAGGGGATTGGGAGAGACCCAGTACTTC. The full variable domain, rest sourced from reference TRBV29-1 and TRBJ2-5, is SAVISQKPSRDICQRGTSLTIQCQVDSQVTMMFWYRQQPGQSLTLIATANQGSEATYESGFVIDKFPISRPNLTFSTLTVSNMSPEDSSIYLCSVNRGLGETQYFGPGTRLLVL.

This clone has just a few counts. This chain links TRBV5-1 with TRBJ2-4, with TRBD1 identical over 8 bases. Germline CDR1 and CDR2: SGHRS and YFSETQ. The length of the CDR3 is 13 residues. V lost 3 bases to trimming and J lost 8 bases; unmatched junction nucleotides: 4. CDR3 loop: CASSWTGWDIQYF. CDR3 nucleotides: TGCGCCAGCAGCTGGACAGGGTGGGACATTCAGTACTTC.

The chain has TRBV10-3 and TRBJ2-7, with D possibly being TRBD2 (6 bases). The CDR3 extends over 15 amino acids. Trimming removed 0 bases from V and 5 bases from J, with 14 bases in between. Germline V gene data show CDR1 as ENHRY and CDR2 as SYGVKD. The CDR3 nucleotides read TGTGCCATCAGTGAGTCGGACGGGGGATTGGACGAGCAGTACTTC. It codes for CAISESDGGLDEQYF.

This chain links TRBV30 with TRBJ2-7, with TRBD1 matching 7 bases. The V and J ends lost 5 bases and 6 bases, in that order; junction bases with no gene match: 10. From germline, CDR1 is GTSNPN and CDR2 SVGIG (reference sequence). This CDR3 is 13 amino acids long. CDR3 DNA sequence: TGTGCCTGGCATGAACAGGGGTCTGGCGAGCAGTACTTC. Its protein product is CAWHEQGSGEQYF.

The J gene is TRBJ2-7, the V gene TRBV29-1; 7 nucleotides match TRBD2. J lost 0 bases, V lost 7 bases, and 6 bases had no gene match. The length of the CDR3 is 13 residues. Germline V gives CDR1 SQVTM, CDR2 ANQGSEA. The DNA of the CDR3 is TGCAGCGCTGGGACTACCAACTCCTACGAGCAGTACTTC. Protein product: CSAGTTNSYEQYF.

This clone was detected a few times. The chain links TRBV9 to TRBJ2-3, with D perhaps TRBD2 (6 bases). The CDR3 is 14 amino acids. Germline V gene lookup returns CDR1 SGDLS and CDR2 YYNGEE. V shed 2 bases and J shed 2 bases, with 9 bases lying between them. The CDR3 nucleotides are TGTGCCAGCAGCGTTGGGGACTCCACAGATACGCAGTATTTT. It specifies CASSVGDSTDTQYF.

This clone was seen more than once but under ten times. The CDR3 here is CASMREASDTQYF. The CDR3 DNA reads TGTGCCAGCATGCGGGAGGCGTCAGATACGCAGTATTTT. The rearrangement links TRBV25-1 to TRBJ2-3; TRBD2 aligns across 8 bases. V dropped 7 bases and J dropped 4; count of bases not matched to a gene: 4. This CDR3 is built from 13 residues. The germline gives CDR1 MGHDK, CDR2 SYGVNS.

This clone was seen a handful of times. The rearrangement links TRBV21-1 to TRBJ2-3; the table's D call TRBD2 went unverified against the DNA. TRBV21-1 is termed a pseudogene. The CDR3 runs to 14 residues. This chain's CDR3 is CAESRGPPPDTQYF. The CDR3 nucleotides are TGTGCCGAATCAAGAGGCCCTCCCCCAGATACGCAGTATTTT.

There are a few counts of this clone. The chain combines TRBV7-2 with TRBJ2-3; 10 bases agree with TRBD1. Germline CDR1 is SGHTA and CDR2 is FQGNSA. This CDR3 is built from 15 residues. Losses at the gene ends were 5 bases for V and 4 bases for J; bases not matched to a gene: 6. CDR3 coding DNA: TGTGCCAGCAGCCCCTTGGGACAGGGGTCAGATACGCAGTATTTT. It yields the protein CASSPLGQGSDTQYF.

The rearrangement uses TRBV9 and TRBJ1-4, with 8 bases lining up with TRBD1. Trimming cost V 2 bases and J 7 bases; bases outside gene matches: 10. Germline V gene data show CDR1 as SGDLS and CDR2 as YYNGEE. The CDR3 loop spans 16 amino acids. In DNA, the CDR3 is TGTGCCAGCAGCGTGGGACAACAGGGGGTCGGTGAAAAACTGTTTTTT. Translation: CASSVGQQGVGEKLFF.

The CDR3 protein is CASSLSGSGVLSHYEQYF. The CDR3 DNA reads TGTGCCAGCAGTCTGAGCGGGAGTGGGGTTTTATCCCACTACGAGCAGTACTTC. V is TRBV28 and J is TRBJ2-7; 8 bases match TRBD2. Germline V CDR1 and CDR2: MDHEN, SYDVKM. The V gene end was trimmed by 5 bases and the J gene end by 3 bases; junction bases not matched to a gene: 18. This CDR3 is 18 amino acids long.